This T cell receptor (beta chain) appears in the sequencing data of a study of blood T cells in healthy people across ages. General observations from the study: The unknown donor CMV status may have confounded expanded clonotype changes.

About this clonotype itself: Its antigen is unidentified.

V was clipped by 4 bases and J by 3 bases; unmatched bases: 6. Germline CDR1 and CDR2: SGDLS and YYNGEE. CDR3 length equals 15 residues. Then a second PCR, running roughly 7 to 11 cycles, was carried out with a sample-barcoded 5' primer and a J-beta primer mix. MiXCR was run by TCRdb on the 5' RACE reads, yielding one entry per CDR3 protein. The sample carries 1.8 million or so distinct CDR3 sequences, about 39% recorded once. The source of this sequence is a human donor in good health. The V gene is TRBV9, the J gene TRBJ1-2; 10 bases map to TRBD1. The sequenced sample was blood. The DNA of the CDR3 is TGTGCCAGCAGCAAGAGACAGGGGGCTTACTATGGCTACACCTTC. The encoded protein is CASSKRQGAYYGYTF.